This TCR beta chain originates from a study of blood T cell repertoires in COVID-19. Across the study: Sites across the United States, Italy and Spain contributed samples from acute and convalescent COVID-19. PBMCs, B-cell-depleted T cells, or T cells provided the cDNA or gDNA that made up the material.

Germline V gene lookup returns CDR1 SGHVS and CDR2 FQNEAQ. The CDR3 has 17 residues. The V gene end was trimmed by 1 base and the J gene end by 0 bases; junction bases not matched to a gene: 7. The repertoire was sequenced with immunoSEQ multiplex PCR; TCRdb's copy has only in-frame clones and lacks some. Among more than 95,000 clones, over 80% were seen once, and the ten largest hold about 16%. Sequenced sample: peripheral blood. The TCR comes from a middle-aged man with acute or convalescent COVID-19. This chain links TRBV7-8 with TRBJ1-2, with TRBD1 identical over 8 bases. The CDR3, as DNA: TGTGCCAGCAGCTTAGGGAGGACAGGGCCTTCTAACTATGGCTACACCTTC. This encodes CASSLGRTGPSNYGYTF.